These 25 T cell receptor beta chains share one sample of origin, sequenced in a study of T cell repertoires in cytomegalovirus infection. TCRdb redid the calling of the reads with MiXCR, one entry per CDR3 protein. The sample shows hundreds of thousands of distinct CDR3 sequences, 31% of them seen only once. The antigens of these receptors remain unknown. The source material was cultured CD8+ T cells from PBMCs, sampled from culture after CMV antigen stimulation. The receptors were sampled from a human donor in good health (CMV status not recorded). Some clones in this sample may be carry-over from other donors' samples.

This clonotype was seen only a few times. This chain links TRBV19 with TRBJ1-5, with D unresolved. V was shortened by 2 bases and J by 0 bases, with 8 bases between the two germline ends. Per the germline V gene, CDR1 is LNHDA and CDR2 is SQIVND (reference sequence). The CDR3 consists of 15 residues. Here the CDR3 reads CASSIIGDSNQPQHF. The CDR3 bases are TGTGCCAGTAGTATAATAGGAGATAGCAATCAGCCCCAGCATTTT. Together with reference TRBV19 and TRBJ1-5, the CDR3 gives the full variable domain: DGGITQSPKYLFRKEGQNVTLSCEQNLNHDAMYWYRQDPGQGLRLIYYSQIVNDFQKGDIAEGYSVSREKKESFPLTVTSAQKNPTAFYLCASSIIGDSNQPQHFGDGTRLSIL.

This clonotype was counted a few times. The V and J genes are TRBV6-4 and TRBJ1-5, with TRBD1 matching 7 bases. With 10 bases clipped from V and 2 bases from J, the junction kept 14 bases outside the gene matches. Germline V CDR1 and CDR2: MRHNA, SNTAGT. CDR3 length: 16 amino acids. CDR3 protein: CANRQGGRGGNQPQHF. CDR3 nucleotide sequence: TGTGCCAACCGACAGGGAGGTCGCGGCGGCAATCAGCCCCAGCATTTT.

This chain links TRBV28 with TRBJ1-2; TRBD1 matches 7 bases. The germline V gene has CDR1 MDHEN and CDR2 SYDVKM. V lost 5 bases, J lost 6 bases, and 12 bases stayed unmatched. The length of the CDR3 is 15 residues. CDR3 amino acids: CASSITEGAPNGYTF. The CDR3 DNA reads TGTGCCAGCAGTATAACAGAGGGGGCCCCGAATGGCTACACCTTC.

The sample holds a few counts of this clonotype. The V and J genes are TRBV7-9 and TRBJ2-2; D is tentatively TRBD1 or TRBD2 (5 bases each). Trimming removed 1 base from V and 2 bases from J, with 11 bases in between. CDR3 length: 16 amino acids. Germline V gene data show CDR1 as SEHNR and CDR2 as FQNEAQ (reference sequence). Here the CDR3 DNA reads TGTGCCAGCAGCTTAGGGGACCGACACAACACCGGGGAGCTGTTTTTT. This encodes CASSLGDRHNTGELFF.

The J gene is TRBJ2-1, the V gene TRBV10-3; perhaps TRBD1 as D (5 bases). The germline V gene encodes CDR1 ENHRY and CDR2 SYGVKD. CDR3 length: 17 amino acids. The V and J ends lost 5 bases and 5 bases respectively, with 22 bases between them. The chain's CDR3 is CAISIRGDPYVHNEQFF. Written as DNA, the CDR3 is TGTGCCATCAGTATAAGGGGCGACCCTTACGTACACAATGAGCAGTTCTTC.

The CDR3 loop is CASSSSTYREVTGNTIYF. CDR3 DNA sequence: TGTGCCAGCAGCTCCTCCACCTACCGGGAAGTCACTGGAAACACCATATATTTT. V and J are TRBV7-9 and TRBJ1-3; D uncertain. V was clipped by 4 bases and J by 2 bases, with 21 bases between them. Germline CDR1 and CDR2: SEHNR and FQNEAQ (reference sequence). This CDR3 spans 18 amino acids. Together with reference TRBV7-9 and TRBJ1-3, the CDR3 gives the full variable domain: DTGVSQNPRHKITKRGQNVTFRCDPISEHNRLYWYRQTLGQGPEFLTYFQNEAQLEKSRLLSDRFSAERPKGSFSTLEIQRTEQGDSAMYLCASSSSTYREVTGNTIYFGEGSWLTVV.

This clonotype was seen a few times. The V and J genes are TRBV5-5 and TRBJ1-5, with D unresolved. Trimming stripped 4 bases from V and 7 bases from J, with 18 bases between. The CDR3 is made up of 15 amino acids. CDR1 SGHKS and CDR2 YYEKEE come from the germline V gene (reference sequence). The CDR3, as DNA: TGTGCCAGCAGCCCGTTCGAATCCGAGGGACAGCCCCAGCATTTT. As protein: CASSPFESEGQPQHF.

The rearrangement links TRBV2 to TRBJ2-7; TRBD2 is a possible D gene (7 bases). Germline loops: CDR1 SNHLY, CDR2 FYNNEI. With 3 bases removed from V and 5 bases from J, the gap between germline ends came to 14 bases. This CDR3 spans 14 amino acids. CDR3 coding DNA: TGTGCCAGCAGTGAGGCGGGGGCAAGGAACGAGCAGTACTTC. Protein product: CASSEAGARNEQYF.

The J gene is TRBJ2-5, the V gene TRBV5-4; TRBD2 is a possible D gene (6 bases). The CDR3 totals 16 residues. Germline V CDR1 and CDR2: SGHNT, YYREEE (reference sequence). Deletions cut 7 bases from V and 4 bases from J, with 23 bases between. CDR3 in DNA: TGTGCCAGCGTCCTATGGGGGGACCCTAGTCCAGAGACCCAGTACTTC. Its translation: CASVLWGDPSPETQYF.

The chain couples TRBV28 to TRBJ2-4; no clear D. Germline CDR1 reads MDHEN; CDR2 reads SYDVKM. V lost 6 bases and J 4 bases, leaving 19 bases between the germline ends. The CDR3 is made up of 16 amino acids. In nucleotides, the CDR3 is TGTGCCAGCAGCCCTCTCTGGTCCCCCACTAAAAACATTCAGTACTTC. Translation: CASSPLWSPTKNIQYF.

V usage is TRBV27 and J usage is TRBJ1-2; the D is unclear. The germline V gene has CDR1 MNHEY and CDR2 SMNVEV (reference sequence). Trimming shortened V by 3 bases and J by 0 bases, and 14 bases separated the two germline ends. This CDR3 has 16 residues. The CDR3 DNA reads TGTGCCAGCAGTTTCGGGTCTTATGAGGCTAACTATGGCTACACCTTC. Amino acid sequence: CASSFGSYEANYGYTF.

The V call is TRBV2, the J call TRBJ2-1; TRBD1 is a possible D gene (6 bases). The CDR3 totals 16 residues. The germline V and J ends were trimmed by 4 bases and 0 bases, with 13 bases remaining between them. CDR1 is SNHLY and CDR2 is FYNNEI in the germline V gene. CDR3 bases: TGTGCCAGCAGTGGAGTTGACAGGTTCTCCTACAATGAGCAGTTCTTC. Encoded protein: CASSGVDRFSYNEQFF.

With respect to this clonotype: A junction end diverges from the germline sequence, so it may reflect a read error. The genes are TRBV4-1 and TRBJ2-7, with D unclear. The V gene's germline CDR1 is MGHRA and CDR2 YSYEKL. This CDR3 is built from 16 residues. DNA for the CDR3: TGTGCCAGCAGCCAAGTCGGTGGGCACAGAAACTACGAGCAGTACTTC. Amino acid sequence: CASSQVGGHRNYEQYF.

The chain employs TRBV5-7 and TRBJ1-1; 8 nucleotides agree with TRBD1. TRBV5-7 is known as an ORF, though its function is uncertain. J was trimmed by 6 bases and V by 4 bases; bases with no gene match: 14. There are 16 residues in the CDR3. The CDR3 sequence is CASSQVARGHIPEAFF. The CDR3, as DNA: TGTGCCAGCAGCCAGGTGGCCAGGGGGCATATTCCTGAAGCTTTCTTT.

This clonotype was picked up many times. The chain carries TRBV7-8 and TRBJ2-3; TRBD1 is a possible D gene (5 bases). CDR1 and CDR2 (germline): SGHVS, FQNEAQ. This CDR3 is built from 13 residues. V was shortened by 5 bases and J by 4 bases, with 10 bases between the two germline ends. The CDR3 loop is CASSPGNADTQYF. CDR3 coding DNA: TGTGCCAGCAGCCCAGGGAACGCAGATACGCAGTATTTT.

This sequence joins TRBV7-3 and TRBJ2-2, with D possibly being TRBD2 (5 bases). Deletions cut 0 bases from V and 5 bases from J, with 10 bases between. The CDR3 length is 15 residues. Per the germline V gene, CDR1 is SGHTA and CDR2 is FQGTGA. In nucleotides, the CDR3 is TGTGCCAGCAGCTTAACGCCAGGACTGACCGGGGAGCTGTTTTTT. Residues: CASSLTPGLTGELFF.

This chain joins TRBV6-6 and TRBJ1-5; D is uncertain. V was pared by 0 bases and J by 6 bases, with 9 bases between. In germline, CDR1 is MNHNY, CDR2 SVGAGI (reference sequence). This CDR3 spans 14 amino acids. CDR3: CASSYSGPPQPQHF. DNA of the CDR3: TGTGCCAGCAGTTACTCCGGACCCCCTCAGCCCCAGCATTTT.

This clonotype has a handful of counts. The chain couples TRBV7-3 to TRBJ2-6; D ambiguous. There are 19 residues in the CDR3. Germline V CDR1 and CDR2: SGHTA, FQGTGA. V was clipped by 0 bases and J by 3 bases, with 18 bases between them. The CDR3: CASSLTPPREHGGANVLTF. The CDR3 coding sequence is TGTGCCAGCAGCTTAACCCCCCCCCGTGAGCACGGTGGGGCCAACGTCCTGACTTTC.

The chain employs TRBV6-1 and TRBJ1-1, with D possibly TRBD1 on 5 matching bases. The CDR3 has 13 residues. Germline loops: CDR1 MNHNS, CDR2 SASEGT. Trimming took off 3 bases at V and 6 bases at J, with 11 bases between the two ends. The CDR3 region is CASSDRGSAEAFF. As DNA, the CDR3 is TGTGCCAGCAGTGATAGGGGTTCTGCTGAAGCTTTCTTT.

This clonotype was seen more than once but under ten times. This sequence joins TRBV4-3 and TRBJ2-7; D is ambiguous. Germline assignment: CDR1 LGHNA and CDR2 YSLEER. The CDR3 spans 14 residues. V was pared by 1 base and J by 1 base, with 8 bases between. CDR3 nucleotides: TGCGCCAGCAGCCAAGTTGAAACTTCCTACGAGCAGTACGTC. This gives the protein CASSQVETSYEQYV.

This clonotype was recorded a few times. The chain employs TRBV7-9 and TRBJ2-1, with 10 bases that match TRBD2. Germline CDR1 reads SEHNR; CDR2 reads FQNEAQ (reference sequence). The CDR3 runs to 14 residues. V was clipped by 0 bases and J by 12 bases; unmatched bases: 5. The DNA of the CDR3 is TGTGCCAGCAGCTTAGCATCTAGCGGGGGCGGGCAGTTCTTC. Translating it yields CASSLASSGGGQFF. The full variable domain, with the rest looked up from reference TRBV7-9 and TRBJ2-1, is DTGVSQNPRHKITKRGQNVTFRCDPISEHNRLYWYRQTLGQGPEFLTYFQNEAQLEKSRLLSDRFSAERPKGSFSTLEIQRTEQGDSAMYLCASSLASSGGGQFFGPGTRLTVL.

The chain has TRBV6-1 and TRBJ1-1, with no clear D. The germline V gene has CDR1 MNHNS and CDR2 SASEGT. Trimming shortened V by 11 bases and J by 4 bases, and 11 bases separated the two germline ends. The CDR3 runs 11 residues. DNA of the CDR3: TGTGCCTCTCTTGCAGCCACTGAAGCTTTCTTT. Its protein product is CASLAATEAFF.

The chain recombines TRBV5-8 with TRBJ1-5; D is perhaps TRBD1 (5 bases). CDR3 size: 14 residues. V was cut by 1 base and J by 5 bases, with 10 bases left in between. Per the germline V gene, CDR1 is SGHTS and CDR2 is YDEGEE. CDR3 DNA: TGTGCCAGCAGCTTGCGGGGGTTGGATCAGCCCCAGCATTTT. It yields the protein CASSLRGLDQPQHF. Full variable domain (missing parts from reference TRBV5-8 and TRBJ1-5): EAGVTQSPTHLIKTRGQQATLRCSPISGHTSVYWYQQALGLGLQFLLWYDEGEERNRGNFPPRFSGRQFPNYSSELNVNALELEDSALYLCASSLRGLDQPQHFGDGTRLSIL.

This clonotype was seen only a few times. The chain couples TRBV7-3 to TRBJ1-5; D perhaps matches TRBD1 (6 bases). CDR3 length: 16 amino acids. Trimming removed 1 base from V and 1 base from J, with 11 bases in between. Germline V gene sequence: CDR1 SGHTA, CDR2 FQGTGA. The CDR3, as DNA: TGTGCCAGCAGCTTAAGGGCAGGGGACAGCAATCAGCCCCAGCATTTT. Translating gives CASSLRAGDSNQPQHF. Based on the CDR3 plus reference TRBV7-3 and TRBJ1-5, the full variable domain is GAGVSQTPSNKVTEKGKYVELRCDPISGHTALYWYRQSLGQGPEFLIYFQGTGAADDSGLPNDRFFAVRPEGSVSTLKIQRTERGDSAVYLCASSLRAGDSNQPQHFGDGTRLSIL.

This clonotype was observed once. This chain uses TRBV19 with TRBJ2-7; no clear D. This CDR3 is built from 14 residues. Looked up from germline, CDR1 is LNHDA and CDR2 is SQIVND (reference sequence). V lost 3 bases to trimming and J lost 4 bases, with 13 bases between them. The CDR3 region has the DNA TGTGCCAGTAGTATTGTTGGGAACGTTTACGAGCAGTACTTC. Encoded protein: CASSIVGNVYEQYF.